This T cell receptor beta chain was observed in a study of identical twins. V gave up 7 bases and J gave up 5 bases, with 14 bases separating them. The CDR3 totals 12 residues. Germline CDR1 and CDR2: SQVTM and ANQGSEA. This clonotype was seen a handful of times. As yet, its antigen is unknown. From the 5' RACE reads, TCRdb called clonotypes with MiXCR, one entry per CDR3 protein. The sample has about 660,000 distinct CDR3 sequences, under 9% seen once. Study-level points and caveats: Insertions ran lower in abundant cord blood beta clonotypes, though not in memory repertoires. Beta out-of-frame sequences showed weaker excess twin sharing. Invariant MAIT and iNKT cells are populations that could partly confound zero-insertion analyses.

These same records also appear under a second study, on yellow fever vaccine responses in identical twins. That work contributes: Reportedly, twins' vaccine T cell responses looked partly convergent and partly personalized.

The source material was PBMCs. The chain employs TRBV29-1 and TRBJ2-5; a weak D match, TRBD1 (6 bases). The sequence came from a woman aged 18 to 35 in good health. The CDR3 DNA sequence: TGCAGCGCCCTGGACAGCTACGAGACCCAGTACTTC. Amino acid sequence: CSALDSYETQYF.